This entry lists 18 T cell receptor beta chains sequenced from one sample in a study of T cells of healthy individuals. MiXCR, run by TCRdb on the 5' RACE reads, gives a single entry per CDR3 protein. This sample yields 65,000 to 95,000 distinct CDR3 sequences, of which about 5% are seen a single time; 7% to 9% belongs to the top ten. The receptors originated from a female donor in good health.

The gene calls are TRBV10-3 and TRBJ2-3; D is tentatively TRBD1 or TRBD2 (6 bases each). Trimming stripped 2 bases from V and 6 bases from J, with 15 bases between. CDR3 length equals 15 residues. CDR1 and CDR2 (germline): ENHRY, SYGVKD. The chain's CDR3 is CAISEMAGRGDTQYF. Here the CDR3 DNA reads TGTGCCATCAGTGAGATGGCGGGAAGGGGGGATACGCAGTATTTT.

This clonotype was seen ten or more times. The chain has TRBV30 and TRBJ2-7, with D possibly matching TRBD1 (5 bases). Trimming removed 0 bases from V and 2 bases from J, with 14 bases in between. Germline CDR1 is GTSNPN and CDR2 is SVGIG (reference sequence). The CDR3 consists of 15 residues. CDR3 sequence: CAWSVPRQSTYEQYF. CDR3 sequence (DNA): TGTGCCTGGAGTGTACCCCGACAGTCGACCTACGAGCAGTACTTC.

This clonotype was counted ten times or more. The chain uses TRBV6-2 or TRBV6-3 and TRBJ2-7; no firm D call. Germline-derived CDR1 and CDR2 are MNHEY and SVGEGT. This CDR3 has 11 residues. Trimming stripped 5 bases from V and 0 bases from J, with 2 bases between. CDR3 sequence (DNA): TGTGCCAGCAGTCCCTCCTACGAGCAGTACTTC. Residues: CASSPSYEQYF.

This clonotype was seen at least ten times. The V and J genes are TRBV6-5 and TRBJ2-1, with 8 nucleotides matching TRBD2. Per germline, CDR1 MNHEY and CDR2 SVGAGI. V lost 6 bases, J lost 2 bases, and 3 bases stayed unmatched. This CDR3 contains 14 residues. The CDR3 region is CASSSGLAYNEQFF. The CDR3 bases are TGTGCCAGCAGCTCGGGACTAGCCTACAATGAGCAGTTCTTC.

This clonotype was recorded many times. V and J are TRBV12-3 or TRBV12-4 and TRBJ2-1; a possible D gene is TRBD2 (6 bases). The length of the CDR3 is 13 residues. With 5 bases removed from V and 7 bases from J, the gap between germline ends came to 12 bases. The CDR3 DNA is TGTGCCAGCAGTCCTCGGAGGGCTAATGAGCAGTTCTTC. Translating gives CASSPRRANEQFF.

This clonotype was seen repeatedly, ten times or more. The rearrangement joins TRBV6-2 or TRBV6-3 to TRBJ2-1, with D possibly TRBD2 on 5 matching bases. The CDR3 totals 13 residues. CDR1 and CDR2 from the germline V gene are MNHEY and SVGEGT. V lost 8 bases and J 6 bases, leaving 14 bases between the germline ends. This CDR3 reads CASDTGYINEQFF. In nucleotides, the CDR3 is TGTGCCAGCGATACGGGGTACATCAATGAGCAGTTCTTC.

This clonotype has a handful of counts. The CDR3 loop reads CSVAGSGANVLTF. The CDR3 DNA reads TGCAGCGTTGCAGGCTCTGGGGCCAACGTCCTGACTTTC. The chain has TRBV29-1 and TRBJ2-6, with D uncertain. Between the trimmed V and J ends, which lost 4 bases and 0 bases, there was a span of 4 bases. The CDR3 length is 13 residues. CDR1 and CDR2 from the germline V gene are SQVTM and ANQGSEA.

This clonotype was counted many times. V and J are TRBV18 and TRBJ1-1, with D maybe TRBD1 (5 bases). V was clipped by 1 base and J by 1 base, with 13 bases between them. CDR1 and CDR2 from the germline V gene are KGHSH and LQKENI. The CDR3 sequence is 16 residues long. The CDR3 region has the DNA TGTGCCAGCTCACCACGGAAAGGACAATCGAACACTGAAGCTTTCTTT. As protein: CASSPRKGQSNTEAFF.

This clonotype was seen repeatedly, ten times or more. The CDR3 DNA reads as TGCGCCAGCAGCCCCGGGACATCGCCCGAGCAGTACTTC. It is translated as CASSPGTSPEQYF. The chain links TRBV4-1 to TRBJ2-7; TRBD1 is a possible D gene (6 bases). V was trimmed by 4 bases and J by 6 bases, leaving 13 bases between them. The V gene's germline CDR1 is MGHRA and CDR2 YSYEKL. The CDR3 extends over 13 amino acids.

This clonotype came up a few times. The chain is built from TRBV28 and TRBJ1-1, with D perhaps matching TRBD1 (5 bases). The germline gives CDR1 MDHEN, CDR2 SYDVKM. This CDR3 spans 12 amino acids. V was pared by 9 bases and J by 5 bases, with 13 bases between. The CDR3 nucleotides are TGTGCCAGTCAGGCCGGGGGTACTGAAGCTTTCTTT. Translation gives CASQAGGTEAFF.

This clonotype was found many times. The chain links TRBV6-5 to TRBJ1-1; perhaps TRBD1 as D (5 bases). Germline values: CDR1 MNHEY, CDR2 SVGAGI. The CDR3 has 15 amino acids. The V end lost 2 bases, the J end lost 0 bases, and 10 bases lay between the germline ends. CDR3 in DNA: TGTGCCAGCAGTTACCGCGGACACCTGAACACTGAAGCTTTCTTT. This gives the protein CASSYRGHLNTEAFF.

This clonotype was seen ten or more times. The chain couples TRBV7-9 to TRBJ2-5; D not certain. This CDR3 has 11 residues. V was shortened by 6 bases and J by 3 bases, with 5 bases between the two germline ends. From germline, CDR1 is SEHNR and CDR2 FQNEAQ (reference sequence). This CDR3 reads CASRTEETQYF. The CDR3 DNA sequence: TGTGCCAGCAGAACCGAAGAGACCCAGTACTTC.

This clonotype has a count of ten or more. V and J are TRBV20-1 and TRBJ2-1; no definite D call. The V end lost 0 bases, the J end lost 5 bases, and 8 bases lay between the germline ends. The germline gives CDR1 DFQATT, CDR2 SNEGSKA (reference sequence). The CDR3 is 13 amino acids. The CDR3 DNA follows: TGCAGTGCTAGAGAGATGACGAACAATGAGCAGTTCTTC. This codes for CSAREMTNNEQFF.

The chain carries TRBV12-3 or TRBV12-4 and TRBJ1-3, with D unclear. Trimming removed 6 bases at V and 0 bases at J, with 12 bases between. The CDR3 spans 15 residues. CDR3 residues: CASSRGSSSGNTIYF. For the CDR3, the DNA is TGTGCCAGCAGCCGCGGGTCTTCCTCTGGAAACACCATATATTTT.

This clonotype occurred many times. The V gene is TRBV20-1, the J gene TRBJ2-3; a weak D match, TRBD2 (6 bases). The CDR3 sequence is 14 residues long. The germline CDR1 and CDR2 sequences are DFQATT and SNEGSKA (reference sequence). The V gene lost 1 base and the J gene lost 6 bases, with 14 bases spanning the gap. CDR3 bases: TGCAGTGCTAGAGTGCCTAGCGAGCTTGATACGCAGTATTTT. Translated: CSARVPSELDTQYF.

This clonotype was picked up a small number of times. The rearrangement uses TRBV4-3 and TRBJ1-4; tentatively, D is TRBD1 (6 bases). Trimming removed 5 bases at V and 5 bases at J, with 15 bases between. The CDR3 runs to 15 residues. Germline V gives CDR1 LGHNA, CDR2 YSLEER. CDR3 sequence reads: CASSKYRVANEKLFF. The DNA of the CDR3 is TGCGCCAGCAGCAAATACAGGGTCGCGAATGAAAAACTGTTTTTT.

Ten or more counts support this clonotype. CDR3 loop: CASSYSPLQETQYF. The CDR3 nucleotides read TGTGCCAGCAGTTACTCGCCCCTCCAAGAGACCCAGTACTTC. This sequence joins TRBV6-2 or TRBV6-3 and TRBJ2-5; D gene uncertain. This CDR3 has 14 amino acids. With 0 bases removed from V and 1 base from J, the gap between germline ends came to 6 bases. The germline V gene encodes CDR1 MNHEY and CDR2 SVGEGT.

This clonotype was seen many times. The chain recombines TRBV4-3 with TRBJ2-5; D remains ambiguous. Germline V gene lookup returns CDR1 LGHNA and CDR2 YSLEER. This CDR3 spans 15 amino acids. V was pared by 0 bases and J by 4 bases, with 12 bases between. The DNA of the CDR3 is TGCGCCAGCAGCCAAGATAGGCTAGTTAGAGAGACCCAGTACTTC. It translates to CASSQDRLVRETQYF.